These T cell receptor beta chains were read from a single sample in a study of cytomegalovirus exposure and HLA in healthy donors. Sequenced by immunoSEQ multiplex PCR; TCRdb stores in-frame clones only, minus some. The table for this sample gives about 200,000 clones. The specimen was PBMCs. These receptors originate from a girl aged 2 to 10 in good health and CMV-seropositive. Both conserved end residues are part of each CDR3. The D gene is left open where the match is weak.

v_gene	j_gene	d_gene	CDR3nt	CDR3aa
TRBV29-1	TRBJ2-2	TRBD1	TGCAGCGTTATCGCCAACAGGGGGGCCGGGGAGCTGTTTTTT	CSVIANRGAGELFF
TRBV5-1	TRBJ2-2	NA	TGCGCCAGCAGCCCGACGACGGGAACCGGGGAGCTGTTTTTT	CASSPTTGTGELFF
TRBV4-1	TRBJ2-5	NA	TGCGCCAGCAGCCAAGATGAGGAGACCCAGTACTTC	CASSQDEETQYF
TRBV6-5	TRBJ2-1	TRBD2	TGTGCCAGCAGACCCGGGACTAGCGCATACAATGAGCAGTTCTTC	CASRPGTSAYNEQFF
TRBV7-8	TRBJ2-1	TRBD2	TGTGCCAGCAGCTCATTCCGACTAGCGAAATCCTACAATGAGCAGTTCTTC	CASSSFRLAKSYNEQFF
TRBV4-1	TRBJ2-7	TRBD1	TGCGCCAGCAGCCAAGCTGAGACAGGGGCCTACGAGCAGTACTTC	CASSQAETGAYEQYF
TRBV5-1	TRBJ2-5	NA	TGCGCCAGCAGCTCCCCCCAACGAGAGCAGTACTTC	CASSSPQREQYF
TRBV18	TRBJ2-1	TRBD2	TGTGCCAGCTCCGACCTAGAGGGGCTAGCGGGACGAATCTTATACAATGAGCAGTTCTTC	CASSDLEGLAGRILYNEQFF
TRBV19	TRBJ1-2	TRBD1	TGTGCCAGTAGCCCCGGACAGGTACAGGCGTACTATGGCTACACCTTC	CASSPGQVQAYYGYTF
TRBV5-4	TRBJ2-7	TRBD2	TGTGCCAGCAGCTTGAGGGCCCGCGGGAGCGAGCAGTACTTC	CASSLRARGSEQYF
TRBV5-1	TRBJ2-6	NA	TGCGCCAGCAGCTTGTACAGGACCTCTGGGGCCAACGTCCTGACTTTC	CASSLYRTSGANVLTF
TRBV5-6	TRBJ1-5	NA	TGTGCCAGCAGCTTGGTTTCCGGAGATCAGCCCCAGCATTTT	CASSLVSGDQPQHF
TRBV18	TRBJ2-7	TRBD2	TGTGCCAGCTCACCTGGACTAGCGGGGTACGAGCAGTACTTC	CASSPGLAGYEQYF
TRBV5-8	TRBJ2-7	TRBD1	TGTGCCAGCAGCTTCGGGACAGGTTATTACGAGCAGTACTTC	CASSFGTGYYEQYF
TRBV5-1	TRBJ2-2	TRBD2	TGCGCCAGCAGCTTGGAACCCGGGGGGACCAACACCGGGGAGCTGTTTTTT	CASSLEPGGTNTGELFF
TRBV7-2	TRBJ2-5	NA	TGTGCCAGCAGCCTGCTGGGAGGAGGCACGGAGACCCAGTACTTC	CASSLLGGGTETQYF
TRBV10-1	TRBJ2-2	NA	TGCGCCAGCAGTGCGGGCGGGGAGCTGTTTTTT	CASSAGGELFF
TRBV28	TRBJ2-7	TRBD1	TGTGCCAGCAGTTTGGAACAGGGGCTGGCCTACGAGCAGTACTTC	CASSLEQGLAYEQYF
TRBV5-1	TRBJ2-1	NA	TGCGCCAGCAGCTTGACAGGGAAGAATGAGCAGTTCTTC	CASSLTGKNEQFF
TRBV28	TRBJ2-1	NA	TGTGCCAGCAGGGGCGGGGTAGGGACCTACAATGAGCAGTTCTTC	CASRGGVGTYNEQFF
TRBV5-4	TRBJ2-1	TRBD2	TGTGCCAGCAGTAGGACTAGCGGTAGAATTTACAATGAGCAGTTCTTC	CASSRTSGRIYNEQFF
TRBV10-1	TRBJ2-1	NA	TGCGCCAGCAGTGGGGGGCAACTGAATGAGCAGTTCTTC	CASSGGQLNEQFF
TRBV5-1	TRBJ2-3	NA	TGCGCCAGCGGCCTCGGGAGACCGACAGATACGCAGTATTTT	CASGLGRPTDTQYF
TRBV30	TRBJ2-4	NA	TGTGCCTGGAGTCCAGGGGAAAACATTCAGTACTTC	CAWSPGENIQYF
TRBV9	TRBJ1-1	TRBD1	TGTGCCAGCAGCGCTAGACAGGGGAACACTGAAGCTTTCTTT	CASSARQGNTEAFF
TRBV6-5	TRBJ2-7	TRBD2	TGTGCCAGCAGTCGTCCCGGGACTAGCTCCAACGAGCAGTACTTC	CASSRPGTSSNEQYF
TRBV30	TRBJ2-1	NA	TGTGCCTGGAGTTCAGTGCTAGCCAATGAGCAGTTCTTC	CAWSSVLANEQFF
TRBV11-2	TRBJ2-7	TRBD1	TGTGCCAGCAGCTTACCGGGACAGGCCTCCTACGAGCAGTACTTC	CASSLPGQASYEQYF
TRBV6-1	TRBJ1-3	NA	TGTGCCAGCATCGGGGTCGTAGACTCTGGAAACACCATATATTTT	CASIGVVDSGNTIYF
TRBV7-9	TRBJ2-7	NA	TGTGCCAGCAGCCCGCCCGGGACTCACCCCTACGAGCAGTACTTC	CASSPPGTHPYEQYF
TRBV6-5	TRBJ1-2	NA	TGTGCCAGCAGTTACTCGAGCAGGGCTGGCTACACCTTC	CASSYSSRAGYTF
TRBV4-1	TRBJ1-4	NA	TGCGCCAGCAGCCAACGTCGTGAAAAACTGTTTTTT	CASSQRREKLFF
TRBV7-2	TRBJ2-7	NA	TGTGCCAGCAGCTTAGGGAGGTCGGTGGCGCACTCCTACGAGCAGTACTTC	CASSLGRSVAHSYEQYF
TRBV11-2	TRBJ2-1	TRBD2	TGTGCCAGCAGCATCACTAGCGGGAGGGGCGAGCAGTTCTTC	CASSITSGRGEQFF
TRBV7-8	TRBJ2-7	TRBD1	TGTGCCAGCAGCATACAGGGGGAGCTTCGGTTC	CASSIQGELRF
TRBV2	TRBJ1-2	NA	TGTGCCAGCAGTGACAGGGTGGAAGGCTACACCTTC	CASSDRVEGYTF
TRBV11-2	TRBJ2-1	TRBD2	TGTGCCAGCAGCTTAAAGGCGGGAGGCTACTACAATGAGCAGTTCTTC	CASSLKAGGYYNEQFF
TRBV28	TRBJ2-1	TRBD2	TGTGCCAGCAGTTTAACACTAGCGGTCAATGAGCAGTTCTTC	CASSLTLAVNEQFF
TRBV27	TRBJ1-1	TRBD1	TGTGCCAGTCGCGTCCCGGGACAGAAGAACACTGAAGCTTTCTTT	CASRVPGQKNTEAFF
TRBV28	TRBJ2-7	NA	TGTGCCAGCACCCCCTCTGGGCTTCTACTTTACGAGCAGTACTTC	CASTPSGLLLYEQYF
TRBV5-6	TRBJ2-2	NA	TGTGCCAGCAGCTTTTATACCGGGGAGCTGTTTTTT	CASSFYTGELFF
TRBV28	TRBJ2-2	NA	TGTGCCAGCAGTCCTAATTTTAGCGGTAGCGGGGAGCTGTTTTTT	CASSPNFSGSGELFF
TRBV27	TRBJ2-1	NA	TGTGCCAGCAGTTCAAGGGGGACAACCTTAGACAATGAGCAGTTCTTC	CASSSRGTTLDNEQFF
TRBV19	TRBJ1-1	NA	TGTGCCAGTAATTCCCTCCAGGGTGACACTGAAGCTTTCTTT	CASNSLQGDTEAFF
TRBV5-1	TRBJ2-7	NA	TGCGCCAGCAGCTTGGATACGCGCGCCTACGAGCAGTACTTC	CASSLDTRAYEQYF
TRBV20-1	TRBJ1-1	TRBD1	TGCAGTGCTAGAGAGGACAGGGAAGCTTTCTTT	CSAREDREAFF
TRBV5-5	TRBJ1-1	TRBD1	TGTGCCAGCAGCTCAAGGACAGGAGGGGGAAACACTGAAGCTTTCTTT	CASSSRTGGGNTEAFF
TRBV28	TRBJ2-7	NA	TGTGCCAGCAACCTAGTGGAGGAGAGCGAGCAGTACTTC	CASNLVEESEQYF
TRBV2	TRBJ2-6	NA	TGTGCCAGCAGTGCCAGGGTCCCTGGGGCCAACGTCCTGACTTTC	CASSARVPGANVLTF
TRBV7-9	TRBJ2-7	TRBD2	TGTGCCAGCAGCTTAGATATTAGCGGGAGCTCGTACGAGCAGTACTTC	CASSLDISGSSYEQYF